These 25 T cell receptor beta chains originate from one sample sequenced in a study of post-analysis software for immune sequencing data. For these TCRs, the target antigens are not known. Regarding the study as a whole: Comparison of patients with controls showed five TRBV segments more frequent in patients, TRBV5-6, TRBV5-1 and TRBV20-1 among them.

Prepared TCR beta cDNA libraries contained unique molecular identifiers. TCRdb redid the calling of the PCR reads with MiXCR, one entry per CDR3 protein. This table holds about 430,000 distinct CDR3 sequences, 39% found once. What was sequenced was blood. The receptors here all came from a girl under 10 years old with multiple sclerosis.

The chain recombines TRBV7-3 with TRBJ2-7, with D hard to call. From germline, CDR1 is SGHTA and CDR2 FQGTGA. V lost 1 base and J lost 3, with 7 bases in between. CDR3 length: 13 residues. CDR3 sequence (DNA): TGTGCCAGCAGCTTAAAACCTCGCTACGAGCAGTACTTC. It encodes CASSLKPRYEQYF.

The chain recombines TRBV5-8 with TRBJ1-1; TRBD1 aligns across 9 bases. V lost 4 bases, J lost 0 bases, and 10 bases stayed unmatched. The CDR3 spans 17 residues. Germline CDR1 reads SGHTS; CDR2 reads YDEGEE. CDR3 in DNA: TGTGCCAGCAGCCGGAGGGGACAGGGCCTCATGAACACTGAAGCTTTCTTT. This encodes CASSRRGQGLMNTEAFF.

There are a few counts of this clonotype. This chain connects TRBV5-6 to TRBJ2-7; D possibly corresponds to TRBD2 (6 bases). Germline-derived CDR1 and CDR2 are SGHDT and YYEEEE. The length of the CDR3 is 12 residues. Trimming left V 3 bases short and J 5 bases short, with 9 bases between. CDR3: CASSWRVDEQYF. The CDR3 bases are TGTGCCAGCAGCTGGAGGGTCGACGAGCAGTACTTC.

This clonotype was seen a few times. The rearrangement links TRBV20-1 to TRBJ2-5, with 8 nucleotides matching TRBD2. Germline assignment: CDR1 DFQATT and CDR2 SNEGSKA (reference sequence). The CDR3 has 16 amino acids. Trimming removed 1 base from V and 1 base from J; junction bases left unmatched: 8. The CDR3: CSARAQLADTQETQYF. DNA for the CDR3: TGCAGTGCTAGAGCTCAACTAGCGGACACCCAAGAGACCCAGTACTTC.

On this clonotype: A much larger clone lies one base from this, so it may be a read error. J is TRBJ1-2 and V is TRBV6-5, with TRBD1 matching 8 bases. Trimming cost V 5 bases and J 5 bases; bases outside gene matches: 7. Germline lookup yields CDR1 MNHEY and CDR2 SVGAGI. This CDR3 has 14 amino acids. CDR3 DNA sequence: TGTGCCAGCAGTGGGGACAGGAATTTATATGGCTACACCTTC. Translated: CASSGDRNLYGYTF.

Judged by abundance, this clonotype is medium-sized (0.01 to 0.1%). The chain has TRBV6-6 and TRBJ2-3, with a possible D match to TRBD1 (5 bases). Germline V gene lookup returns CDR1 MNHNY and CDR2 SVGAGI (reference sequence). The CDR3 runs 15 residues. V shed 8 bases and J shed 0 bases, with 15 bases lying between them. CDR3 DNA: TGTGCCAGCTCGACAGTTCTTACTAGCACAGATACGCAGTATTTT. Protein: CASSTVLTSTDTQYF.

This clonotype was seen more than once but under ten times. The CDR3 DNA reads TGCGCCAGCAGCCAAGAATTCTCGGCCAGGGCGAGCTCCTACGAGCAGTACTTC. The encoded protein is CASSQEFSARASSYEQYF. The gene calls are TRBV4-1 and TRBJ2-7; possibly TRBD1 for D (5 bases). Germline CDR1 and CDR2: MGHRA and YSYEKL. The CDR3 totals 18 residues. The V and J ends lost 0 bases and 0 bases respectively, with 18 bases between them.

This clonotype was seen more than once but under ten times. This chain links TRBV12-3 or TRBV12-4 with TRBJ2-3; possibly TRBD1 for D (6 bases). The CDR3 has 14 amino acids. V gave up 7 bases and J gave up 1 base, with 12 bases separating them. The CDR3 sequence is CASIKGGGTDTQYF. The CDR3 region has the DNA TGTGCCAGCATCAAAGGGGGTGGCACAGATACGCAGTATTTT.

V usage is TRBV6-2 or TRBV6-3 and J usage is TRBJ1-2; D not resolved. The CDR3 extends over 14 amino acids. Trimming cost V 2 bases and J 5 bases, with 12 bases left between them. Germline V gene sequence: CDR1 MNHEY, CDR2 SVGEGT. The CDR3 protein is CASSYRARTYGYTF. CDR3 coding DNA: TGTGCCAGCAGTTACAGGGCCAGGACTTATGGCTACACCTTC.

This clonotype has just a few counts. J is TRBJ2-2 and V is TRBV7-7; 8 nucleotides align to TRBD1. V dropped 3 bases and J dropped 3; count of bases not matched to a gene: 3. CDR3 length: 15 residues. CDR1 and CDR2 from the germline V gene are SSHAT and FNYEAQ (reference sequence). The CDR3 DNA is TGTGCCAGCAGCTTTGGACAGGGATACACCGGGGAGCTGTTTTTT. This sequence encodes CASSFGQGYTGELFF.

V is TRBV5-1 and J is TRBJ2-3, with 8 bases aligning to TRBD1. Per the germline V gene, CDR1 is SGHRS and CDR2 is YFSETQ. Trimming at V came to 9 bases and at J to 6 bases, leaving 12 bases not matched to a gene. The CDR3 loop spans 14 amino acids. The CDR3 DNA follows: TGCGCCACCTCACCGGGACAGGCAGGTGATACGCAGTATTTT. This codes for CATSPGQAGDTQYF. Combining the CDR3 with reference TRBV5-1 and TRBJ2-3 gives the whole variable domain KAGVTQTPRYLIKTRGQQVTLSCSPISGHRSVSWYQQTPGQGLQFLFEYFSETQRNKGNFPGRFSGRQFSNSRSEMNVSTLELGDSALYLCATSPGQAGDTQYFGPGTRLTVL.

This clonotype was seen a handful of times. CDR3 sequence (DNA): TGTGCCAGTCGACGAACCTATAGGACAGGGGTCCTGTCCAGCAATCAGCCCCAGCATTTT. Its protein is CASRRTYRTGVLSSNQPQHF. The J gene is TRBJ1-5, the V gene TRBV6-2 or TRBV6-3, with 9 positions matching TRBD1. The length of the CDR3 is 20 residues. J lost 1 base, V lost 9 bases, and 22 bases had no gene match. Germline CDR1 and CDR2: MNHEY and SVGEGT.

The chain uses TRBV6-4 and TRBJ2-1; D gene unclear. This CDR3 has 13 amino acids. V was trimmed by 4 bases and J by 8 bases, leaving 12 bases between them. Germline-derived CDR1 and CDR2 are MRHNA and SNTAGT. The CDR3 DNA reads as TGTGCCAGCAGTGCTCGCGTTACCCATGAGCAGTTCTTC. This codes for CASSARVTHEQFF.

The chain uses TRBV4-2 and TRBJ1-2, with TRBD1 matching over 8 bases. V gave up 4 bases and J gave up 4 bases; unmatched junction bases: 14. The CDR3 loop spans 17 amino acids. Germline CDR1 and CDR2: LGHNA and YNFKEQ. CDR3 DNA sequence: TGTGCCAGCAGCCCTCGAGGCCTCAGGGGGCGCATCTATGGCTACACCTTC. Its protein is CASSPRGLRGRIYGYTF.

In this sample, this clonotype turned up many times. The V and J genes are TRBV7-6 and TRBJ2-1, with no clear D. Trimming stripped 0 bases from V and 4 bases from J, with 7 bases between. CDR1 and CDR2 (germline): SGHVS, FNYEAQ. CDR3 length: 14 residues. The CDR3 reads CASSLASGYNEQFF. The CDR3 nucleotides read TGTGCCAGCAGCTTAGCTTCCGGATACAATGAGCAGTTCTTC.

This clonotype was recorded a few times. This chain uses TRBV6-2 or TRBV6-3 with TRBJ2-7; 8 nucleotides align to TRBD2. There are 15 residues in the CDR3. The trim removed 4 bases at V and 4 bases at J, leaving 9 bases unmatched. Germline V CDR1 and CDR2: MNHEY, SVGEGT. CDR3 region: CASSSITSGLYEQYF. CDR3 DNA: TGTGCCAGCAGTTCGATCACTAGCGGACTATACGAGCAGTACTTC.

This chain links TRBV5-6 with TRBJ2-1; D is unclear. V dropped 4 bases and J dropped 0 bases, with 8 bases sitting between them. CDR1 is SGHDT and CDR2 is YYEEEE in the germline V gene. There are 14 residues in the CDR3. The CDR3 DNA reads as TGTGCCAGCAGCCCCCCTAGCTCCTACAATGAGCAGTTCTTC. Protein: CASSPPSSYNEQFF.

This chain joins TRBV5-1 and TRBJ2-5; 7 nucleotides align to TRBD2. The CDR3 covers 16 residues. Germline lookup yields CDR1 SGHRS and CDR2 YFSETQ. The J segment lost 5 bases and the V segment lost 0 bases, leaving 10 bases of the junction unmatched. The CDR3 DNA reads TGCGCCAGCAGCTTGGCCGGGACTACCATGGAGGAGACCCAGTACTTC. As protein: CASSLAGTTMEETQYF.

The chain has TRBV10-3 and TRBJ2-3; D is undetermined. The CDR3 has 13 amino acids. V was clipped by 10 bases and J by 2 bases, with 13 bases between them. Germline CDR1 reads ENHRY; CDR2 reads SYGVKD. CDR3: CATSPSDTDTQYF. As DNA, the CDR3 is TGTGCCACCAGCCCTAGTGACACAGATACGCAGTATTTT.

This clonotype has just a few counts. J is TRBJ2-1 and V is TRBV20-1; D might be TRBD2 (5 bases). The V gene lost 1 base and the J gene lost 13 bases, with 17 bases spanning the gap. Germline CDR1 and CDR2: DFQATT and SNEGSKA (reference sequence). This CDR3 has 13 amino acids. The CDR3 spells CSARASASMAQFF. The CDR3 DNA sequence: TGCAGTGCTAGAGCTTCGGCTAGCATGGCCCAGTTCTTC.

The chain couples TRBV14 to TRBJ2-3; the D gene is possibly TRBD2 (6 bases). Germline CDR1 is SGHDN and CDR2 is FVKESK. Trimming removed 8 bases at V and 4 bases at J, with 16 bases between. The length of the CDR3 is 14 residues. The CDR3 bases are TGTGCCAGCGCCGGGACTTGGAGTTCAGATACGCAGTATTTT. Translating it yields CASAGTWSSDTQYF.

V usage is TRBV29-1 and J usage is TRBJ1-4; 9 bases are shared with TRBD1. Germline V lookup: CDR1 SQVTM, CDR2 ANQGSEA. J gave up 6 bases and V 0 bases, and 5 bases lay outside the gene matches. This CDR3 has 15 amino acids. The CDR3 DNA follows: TGCAGCGTTGAAGAAGGGACAGGGAAGGATGAAAAACTGTTTTTT. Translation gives CSVEEGTGKDEKLFF.

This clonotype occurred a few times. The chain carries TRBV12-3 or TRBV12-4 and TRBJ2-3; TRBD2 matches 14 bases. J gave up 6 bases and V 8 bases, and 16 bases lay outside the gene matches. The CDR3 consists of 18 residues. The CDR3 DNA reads TGTGCCAGCGTCCCGTCCCTCAGACTAGCGGGAGGGGCGGATACGCAGTATTTT. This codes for CASVPSLRLAGGADTQYF.

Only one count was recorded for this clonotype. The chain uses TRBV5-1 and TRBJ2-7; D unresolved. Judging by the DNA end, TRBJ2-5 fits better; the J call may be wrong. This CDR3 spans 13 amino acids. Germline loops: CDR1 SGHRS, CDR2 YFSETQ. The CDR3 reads CASRIQDGETQYF. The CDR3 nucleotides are TGCGCCAGCAGAATCCAGGATGGGGAGACCCAGTACTTC.

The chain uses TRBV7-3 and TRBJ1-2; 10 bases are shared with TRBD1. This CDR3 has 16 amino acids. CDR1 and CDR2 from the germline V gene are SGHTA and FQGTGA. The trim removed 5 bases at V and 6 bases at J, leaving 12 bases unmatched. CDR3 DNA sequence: TGTGCCAGCAGCGCTGGACCGGGACAGGGGTCTGATGGCTACACCTTC. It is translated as CASSAGPGQGSDGYTF.